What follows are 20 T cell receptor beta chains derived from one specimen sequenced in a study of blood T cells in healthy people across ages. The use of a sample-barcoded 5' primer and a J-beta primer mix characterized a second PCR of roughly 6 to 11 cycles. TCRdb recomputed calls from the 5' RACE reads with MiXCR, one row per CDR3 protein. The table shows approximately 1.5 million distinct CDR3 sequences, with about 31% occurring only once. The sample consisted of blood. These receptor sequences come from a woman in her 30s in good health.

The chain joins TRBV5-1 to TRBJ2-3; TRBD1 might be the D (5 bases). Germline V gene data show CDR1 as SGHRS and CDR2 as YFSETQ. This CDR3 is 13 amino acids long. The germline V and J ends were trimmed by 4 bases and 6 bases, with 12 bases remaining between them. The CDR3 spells CASSTRQSDTQYF. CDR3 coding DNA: TGCGCCAGCAGCACCCGACAGTCCGATACGCAGTATTTT.

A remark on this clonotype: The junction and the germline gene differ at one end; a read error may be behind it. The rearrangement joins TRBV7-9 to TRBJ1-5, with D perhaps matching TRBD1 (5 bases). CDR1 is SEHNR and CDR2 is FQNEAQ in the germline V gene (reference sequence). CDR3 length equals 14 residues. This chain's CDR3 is CANSRMGENQPQHF. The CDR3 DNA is TGTGCCAACAGCCGAATGGGGGAGAATCAGCCCCAGCATTTT.

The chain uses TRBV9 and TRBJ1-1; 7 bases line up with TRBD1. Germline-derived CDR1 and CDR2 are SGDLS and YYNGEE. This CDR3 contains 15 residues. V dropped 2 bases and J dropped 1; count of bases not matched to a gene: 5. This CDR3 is CASSVFRQGNTEAFF. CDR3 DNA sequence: TGTGCCAGCAGCGTCTTTAGACAGGGGAACACTGAAGCTTTCTTT.

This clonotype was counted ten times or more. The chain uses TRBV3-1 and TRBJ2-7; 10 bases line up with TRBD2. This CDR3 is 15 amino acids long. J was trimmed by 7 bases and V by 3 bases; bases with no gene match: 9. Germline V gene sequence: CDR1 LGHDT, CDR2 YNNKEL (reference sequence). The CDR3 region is CASSHPGTSVGEQYF. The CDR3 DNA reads TGTGCCAGCAGCCACCCTGGGACTAGCGTGGGGGAGCAGTACTTC.

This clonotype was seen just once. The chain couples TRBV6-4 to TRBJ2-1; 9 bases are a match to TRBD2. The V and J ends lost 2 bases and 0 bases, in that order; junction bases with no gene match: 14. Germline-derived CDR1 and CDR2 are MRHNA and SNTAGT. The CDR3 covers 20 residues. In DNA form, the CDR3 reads TGTGCCAGCAGTGACCTCTCTCGAGGGCGGGAGGGGAGCTCCTACAATGAGCAGTTCTTC. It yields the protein CASSDLSRGREGSSYNEQFF.

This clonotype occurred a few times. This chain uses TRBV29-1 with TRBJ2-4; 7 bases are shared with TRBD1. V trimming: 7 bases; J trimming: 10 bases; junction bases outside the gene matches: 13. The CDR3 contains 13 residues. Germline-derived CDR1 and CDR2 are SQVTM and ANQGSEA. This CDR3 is CSARTGLQGIQYF. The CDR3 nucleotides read TGCAGCGCCCGGACAGGCCTACAAGGGATTCAGTACTTC.

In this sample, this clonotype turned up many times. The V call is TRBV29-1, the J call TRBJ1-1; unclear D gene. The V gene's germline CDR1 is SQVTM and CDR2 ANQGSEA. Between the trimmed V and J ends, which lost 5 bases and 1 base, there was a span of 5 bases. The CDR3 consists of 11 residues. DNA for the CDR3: TGCAGCGTTACCAGGAACACTGAAGCTTTCTTT. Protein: CSVTRNTEAFF.

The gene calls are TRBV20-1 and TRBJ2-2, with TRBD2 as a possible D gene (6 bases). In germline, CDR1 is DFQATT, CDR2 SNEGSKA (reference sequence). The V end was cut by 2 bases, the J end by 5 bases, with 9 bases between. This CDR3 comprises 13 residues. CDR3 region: CSARTRGTGELFF. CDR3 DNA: TGCAGTGCTAGAACCCGGGGGACCGGGGAGCTGTTTTTT.

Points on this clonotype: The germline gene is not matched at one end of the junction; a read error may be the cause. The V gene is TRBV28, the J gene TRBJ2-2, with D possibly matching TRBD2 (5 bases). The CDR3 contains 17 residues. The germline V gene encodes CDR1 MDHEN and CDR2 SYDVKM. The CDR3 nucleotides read TGTGCCAGCAGTTTAAGCAGGCGCCACGTGAACACCGGGGAGCGGTTTTTT. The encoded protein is CASSLSRRHVNTGERFF.

CDR3 DNA sequence: TGTGCCAGCAGTTTACGTACCGACTCAGAACACGAGCAGTACTTC. Residues: CASSLRTDSEHEQYF. The chain employs TRBV27 and TRBJ2-5; unclear D gene. The J call may be mistaken, given a closer DNA end match to TRBJ2-7. The CDR3 totals 15 residues. Germline V gives CDR1 MNHEY, CDR2 SMNVEV (reference sequence).

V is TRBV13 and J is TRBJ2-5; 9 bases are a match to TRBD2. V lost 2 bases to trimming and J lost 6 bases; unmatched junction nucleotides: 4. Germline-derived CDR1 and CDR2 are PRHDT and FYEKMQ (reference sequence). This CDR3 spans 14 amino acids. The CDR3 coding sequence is TGTGCCAGCAGCTTACCCGGGACTAGCCAGACCCAGTACTTC. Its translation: CASSLPGTSQTQYF.

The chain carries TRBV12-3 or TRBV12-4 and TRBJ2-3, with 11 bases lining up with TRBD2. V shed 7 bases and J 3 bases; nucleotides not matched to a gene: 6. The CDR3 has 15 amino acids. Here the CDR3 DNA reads TGTGCCAGCACTCCGCCTAGCGGGAGGACAGATACGCAGTATTTT. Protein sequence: CASTPPSGRTDTQYF.

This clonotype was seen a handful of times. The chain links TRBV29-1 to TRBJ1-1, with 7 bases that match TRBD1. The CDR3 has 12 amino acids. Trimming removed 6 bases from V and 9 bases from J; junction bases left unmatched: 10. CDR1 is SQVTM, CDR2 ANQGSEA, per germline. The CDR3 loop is CSVVKLGGKAFF. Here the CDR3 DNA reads TGCAGCGTCGTCAAGTTAGGGGGCAAAGCTTTCTTT.

The CDR3 sequence is CASSGGPSNLYF. Written as DNA, the CDR3 is TGTGCCAGCAGCGGAGGGCCCTCGAACCTATATTTT. The rearrangement joins TRBV7-2 to TRBJ1-3; no clear D gene. Trimming shortened V by 5 bases and J by 14 bases, and 16 bases separated the two germline ends. CDR3 length: 12 residues. CDR1 is SGHTA, CDR2 FQGNSA, per germline.

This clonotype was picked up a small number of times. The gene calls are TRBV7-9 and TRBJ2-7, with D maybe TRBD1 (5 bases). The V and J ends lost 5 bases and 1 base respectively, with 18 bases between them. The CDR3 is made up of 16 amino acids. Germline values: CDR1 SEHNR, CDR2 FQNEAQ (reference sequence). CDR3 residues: CASSPDLPDKSYEQYF. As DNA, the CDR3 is TGTGCCAGCAGCCCCGATCTCCCGGACAAGTCCTACGAGCAGTACTTC.

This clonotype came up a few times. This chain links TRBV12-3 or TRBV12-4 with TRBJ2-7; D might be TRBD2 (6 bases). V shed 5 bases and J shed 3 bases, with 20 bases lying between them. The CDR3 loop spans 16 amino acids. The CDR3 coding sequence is TGTGCCAGCAGTCTAGGACGTCGGGAGTTTATCTACGAGCAGTACTTC. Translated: CASSLGRREFIYEQYF.

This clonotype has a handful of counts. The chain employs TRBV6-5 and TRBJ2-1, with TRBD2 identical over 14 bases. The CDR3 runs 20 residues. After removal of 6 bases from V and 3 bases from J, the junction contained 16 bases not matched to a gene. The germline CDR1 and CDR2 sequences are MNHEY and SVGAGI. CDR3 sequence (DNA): TGTGCCAGCAGGTACCGGGCCTGGGGACTAGCGGGAGACGGCTACAATGAGCAGTTCTTC. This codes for CASRYRAWGLAGDGYNEQFF.

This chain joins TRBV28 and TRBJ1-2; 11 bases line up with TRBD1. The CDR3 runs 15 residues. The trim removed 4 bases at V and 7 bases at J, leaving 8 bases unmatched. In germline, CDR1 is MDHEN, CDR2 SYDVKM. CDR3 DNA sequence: TGTGCCAGCAGTTCCGGGGACAGGGGGTCTTCTGGCTACACCTTC. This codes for CASSSGDRGSSGYTF.

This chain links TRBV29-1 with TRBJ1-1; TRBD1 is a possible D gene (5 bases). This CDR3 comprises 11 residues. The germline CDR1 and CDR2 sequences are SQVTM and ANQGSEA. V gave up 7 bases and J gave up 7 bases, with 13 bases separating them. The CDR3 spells CSGEGKSEAFF. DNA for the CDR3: TGCAGCGGGGAGGGGAAGAGTGAAGCTTTCTTT.

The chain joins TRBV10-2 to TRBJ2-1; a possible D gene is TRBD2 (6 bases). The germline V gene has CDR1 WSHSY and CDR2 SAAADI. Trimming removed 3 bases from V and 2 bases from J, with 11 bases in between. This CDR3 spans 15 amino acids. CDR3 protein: CASSDLLAAYNEQFF. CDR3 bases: TGCGCCAGCAGTGATTTACTAGCCGCCTACAATGAGCAGTTCTTC.